This entry lists 18 T cell receptor beta chains sequenced from one sample in a study of blood T cells in healthy people across ages (dated by TCRdb to between 2014 and 2017). Libraries were constructed by 5' RACE. Sequencing was performed on an Illumina HiSeq 2500. The second PCR ran for about 7 to 11 cycles and used a J-beta primer mix along with a sample-barcoded 5' primer. TCRdb reprocessing: public reads trimmed at Q25 with fastp, clones called with MiXCR, in-frame beta chains kept. Every distinct CDR3 protein forms one entry, paired with its most common genes and DNA. The sample data list roughly 730,000 distinct CDR3 sequences, and approximately 53% of these were observed just once. Roughly 25% of the sample is in the top ten clones. Sequencing was performed on blood. These receptors all stem from a middle-aged man in good health.

As for this clonotype: Here the CDR3 omits its conserved ending phenylalanine or tryptophan, so a read error is the likely source. Because the CDR3's place on the DNA is in doubt, the DNA is left out and the CDR3 is given as listed by TCRdb. The chain links TRBV3-1 to TRBJ2-1. From its first to its last residue, the CDR3 has 15 amino acids. Germline CDR1 is LGHDT and CDR2 is YNNKEL (reference sequence). CDR3 amino acids: CASSQDGWHGYTFGS.

This sequence joins TRBV2 and TRBJ1-1; D not resolved. Germline-derived CDR1 and CDR2 are SNHLY and FYNNEI. Trimming shortened V by 1 base and J by 2 bases, and 2 bases separated the two germline ends. This CDR3 has 12 residues. DNA of the CDR3: TGTGCCAGCAGTGAAGTCAACACTGAAGCTTTCTTT. Protein sequence: CASSEVNTEAFF. Combining the CDR3 with reference TRBV2 and TRBJ1-1 gives the whole variable domain EPEVTQTPSHQVTQMGQEVILRCVPISNHLYFYWYRQILGQKVEFLVSFYNNEISEKSEIFDDQFSVERPDGSNFTLKIRSTKLEDSAMYFCASSEVNTEAFFGQGTRLTVV.

CDR3 sequence reads: CASSSRTSGTTQYF. Here the CDR3 DNA reads TGTGCCAGCAGCTCCCGGACTAGCGGGACTACGCAGTATTTT. The V call is TRBV7-9, the J call TRBJ2-3; 12 nucleotides line up with TRBD2. Germline CDR1 reads SEHNR; CDR2 reads FQNEAQ (reference sequence). The CDR3 has 14 residues. The V segment lost 4 bases and the J segment 8 bases; nucleotides outside the gene matches: 4.

In the case of this clonotype: The junction and the germline gene differ at one end; a read error may be behind it. The chain employs TRBV4-3 and TRBJ2-1, with D possibly TRBD2 on 6 matching bases. This CDR3 has 18 residues. Germline V gene data show CDR1 as LGHNA and CDR2 as YSLEER. This CDR3 reads CASGQDRFGSNLYNEQFF. CDR3 coding DNA: TGCGCCAGCGGCCAAGACAGATTCGGGAGCAACCTATACAATGAGCAGTTCTTC.

The chain has TRBV29-1 and TRBJ2-7, with TRBD1 matching over 11 bases. CDR3 length: 13 amino acids. In germline, CDR1 is SQVTM, CDR2 ANQGSEA. J was trimmed by 6 bases and V by 1 base; bases with no gene match: 2. Here the CDR3 DNA reads TGCAGCGTTGAAGCAGGGACAGGGGGCGAGCAGTACTTC. This gives the protein CSVEAGTGGEQYF.

This clonotype was counted between two and nine times. This chain links TRBV6-2 or TRBV6-3 with TRBJ2-5; 8 nucleotides line up with TRBD1. From germline, CDR1 is MNHEY and CDR2 SVGEGT. The CDR3 consists of 15 residues. V gave up 2 bases and J gave up 3 bases; unmatched junction bases: 5. CDR3 sequence (DNA): TGTGCCAGCAGTTACGGACAGGGTCGGGAAGAGACCCAGTACTTC. This codes for CASSYGQGREETQYF.

Concerning this clonotype: This clone may be a read error of a much larger clone one base away. The gene calls are TRBV29-1 and TRBJ1-4; perhaps TRBD1 as D (5 bases). Germline loops: CDR1 SQVTM, CDR2 ANQGSEA. The CDR3 contains 13 residues. Here the CDR3 reads CNVLTDLGGKLFF. The CDR3, as DNA: TGCAACGTCTTGACCGACCTGGGGGGAAAACTGTTTTTT.

V gene TRBV14 combines with J gene TRBJ2-7; the match to TRBD2 covers 15 bases. The CDR3 contains 17 residues. In germline, CDR1 is SGHDN, CDR2 FVKESK. J was trimmed by 2 bases and V by 8 bases; bases with no gene match: 10. CDR3 sequence: CASRPGLAGGLTYEQYF. As DNA, the CDR3 is TGTGCCAGCCGGCCTGGACTAGCGGGAGGGCTCACCTACGAGCAGTACTTC.

This clonotype appeared a few times. The chain combines TRBV7-9 with TRBJ2-6, with D possibly TRBD1 on 6 matching bases. Germline V gene lookup returns CDR1 SEHNR and CDR2 FQNEAQ (reference sequence). This CDR3 has 16 residues. V was clipped by 5 bases and J by 0 bases, with 11 bases between them. The CDR3 region is CASSPRGVSGANVLTF. For the CDR3, the DNA is TGTGCCAGCAGCCCCAGGGGTGTCTCTGGGGCCAACGTCCTGACTTTC.

The rearrangement uses TRBV9 and TRBJ2-1; D possibly corresponds to TRBD1 (6 bases). V dropped 0 bases and J dropped 4 bases, with 14 bases sitting between them. CDR1 and CDR2 (germline): SGDLS, YYNGEE. The CDR3 spans 16 residues. This CDR3 is CASSVASRGVYNEQFF. CDR3 DNA sequence: TGTGCCAGCAGCGTAGCCTCCAGGGGCGTATACAATGAGCAGTTCTTC. The full variable domain, in which reference TRBV9 and TRBJ2-1 provide the parts outside the CDR3, is DSGVTQTPKHLITATGQRVTLRCSPRSGDLSVYWYQQSLDQGLQFLIQYYNGEERAKGNILERFSAQQFPDLHSELNLSSLELGDSALYFCASSVASRGVYNEQFFGPGTRLTVL.

This clonotype was observed a handful of times. The V and J genes are TRBV20-1 and TRBJ1-4, with D uncertain. The germline CDR1 and CDR2 sequences are DFQATT and SNEGSKA (reference sequence). This CDR3 is 14 amino acids long. Trimming removed 0 bases from V and 2 bases from J, with 7 bases in between. CDR3 amino acids: CSARDTVTNEKLFF. DNA of the CDR3: TGCAGTGCTAGAGACACAGTGACTAATGAAAAACTGTTTTTT.

Only a few counts were recorded for this clonotype. J is TRBJ2-1 and V is TRBV29-1; D is perhaps TRBD1 (5 bases). There are 11 residues in the CDR3. The ends were cut back, 1 base at V and 7 bases at J, with 5 bases in the middle. Germline V gives CDR1 SQVTM, CDR2 ANQGSEA. The CDR3 is CSVEAGNEQFF. Written as DNA, the CDR3 is TGCAGCGTTGAAGCAGGGAATGAGCAGTTCTTC.

The J gene is TRBJ2-1, the V gene TRBV29-1, with 10 nucleotides matching TRBD2. The V gene end was trimmed by 4 bases and the J gene end by 8 bases; junction bases not matched to a gene: 5. Germline V gene lookup returns CDR1 SQVTM and CDR2 ANQGSEA. This CDR3 is built from 13 residues. The CDR3 bases are TGCAGCGTTGGGACTAGCGGTTGGCATGAGCAGTTCTTC. Protein: CSVGTSGWHEQFF.

This clonotype was counted a few times. The genes are TRBV29-1 and TRBJ1-5; possibly TRBD1 for D (5 bases). Germline V lookup: CDR1 SQVTM, CDR2 ANQGSEA. CDR3 length: 12 residues. V shed 7 bases and J shed 5 bases, with 12 bases lying between them. The CDR3 DNA is TGCAGCGCCAAATCGGGGGATCAGCCCCAGCATTTT. It yields the protein CSAKSGDQPQHF.

This clonotype was seen many times. The chain combines TRBV20-1 with TRBJ1-1, with TRBD1 as a possible D gene (5 bases). V was cut by 1 base and J by 5 bases, with 11 bases left in between. Germline-derived CDR1 and CDR2 are DFQATT and SNEGSKA (reference sequence). There are 13 residues in the CDR3. The CDR3 protein is CSARGVAGTEAFF. CDR3 bases: TGCAGTGCTAGAGGGGTGGCAGGGACTGAAGCTTTCTTT.

For this clonotype: At one of its ends the junction is not consistent with the germline gene, which may arise from a read error. This chain joins TRBV4-3 and TRBJ1-2; D not resolved. The CDR3 has 14 amino acids. Germline assignment: CDR1 LGHNA and CDR2 YSLEER. The CDR3 region has the DNA TGCGCCAGCAGCCACCTAGAAGCTAACCATGGCTACACCTTC. It encodes CASSHLEANHGYTF.

This clonotype was picked up a small number of times. This chain joins TRBV5-1 and TRBJ2-7; 14 bases map to TRBD2. This CDR3 is built from 17 residues. Trimming removed 2 bases from V and 6 bases from J; junction bases left unmatched: 10. The germline V gene has CDR1 SGHRS and CDR2 YFSETQ. The CDR3 nucleotides are TGCGCCAGCAGCTTAAGGAGCGGGACTAGCGGGAGTTTCGAGCAGTACTTC. It codes for CASSLRSGTSGSFEQYF. The full variable domain, completed using reference TRBV5-1 and TRBJ2-7, is KAGVTQTPRYLIKTRGQQVTLSCSPISGHRSVSWYQQTPGQGLQFLFEYFSETQRNKGNFPGRFSGRQFSNSRSEMNVSTLELGDSALYLCASSLRSGTSGSFEQYFGPGTRLTVT.

J is TRBJ2-4 and V is TRBV9; D gene unclear. Matching the DNA end better, TRBJ2-7 makes the J call doubtful. The CDR3 is made up of 13 amino acids. Looked up from germline, CDR1 is SGDLS and CDR2 is YYNGEE. CDR3 residues: CASSVGGHYEQYF. In nucleotides, the CDR3 is TGTGCCAGCAGCGTAGGAGGTCATTACGAGCAGTACTTC.